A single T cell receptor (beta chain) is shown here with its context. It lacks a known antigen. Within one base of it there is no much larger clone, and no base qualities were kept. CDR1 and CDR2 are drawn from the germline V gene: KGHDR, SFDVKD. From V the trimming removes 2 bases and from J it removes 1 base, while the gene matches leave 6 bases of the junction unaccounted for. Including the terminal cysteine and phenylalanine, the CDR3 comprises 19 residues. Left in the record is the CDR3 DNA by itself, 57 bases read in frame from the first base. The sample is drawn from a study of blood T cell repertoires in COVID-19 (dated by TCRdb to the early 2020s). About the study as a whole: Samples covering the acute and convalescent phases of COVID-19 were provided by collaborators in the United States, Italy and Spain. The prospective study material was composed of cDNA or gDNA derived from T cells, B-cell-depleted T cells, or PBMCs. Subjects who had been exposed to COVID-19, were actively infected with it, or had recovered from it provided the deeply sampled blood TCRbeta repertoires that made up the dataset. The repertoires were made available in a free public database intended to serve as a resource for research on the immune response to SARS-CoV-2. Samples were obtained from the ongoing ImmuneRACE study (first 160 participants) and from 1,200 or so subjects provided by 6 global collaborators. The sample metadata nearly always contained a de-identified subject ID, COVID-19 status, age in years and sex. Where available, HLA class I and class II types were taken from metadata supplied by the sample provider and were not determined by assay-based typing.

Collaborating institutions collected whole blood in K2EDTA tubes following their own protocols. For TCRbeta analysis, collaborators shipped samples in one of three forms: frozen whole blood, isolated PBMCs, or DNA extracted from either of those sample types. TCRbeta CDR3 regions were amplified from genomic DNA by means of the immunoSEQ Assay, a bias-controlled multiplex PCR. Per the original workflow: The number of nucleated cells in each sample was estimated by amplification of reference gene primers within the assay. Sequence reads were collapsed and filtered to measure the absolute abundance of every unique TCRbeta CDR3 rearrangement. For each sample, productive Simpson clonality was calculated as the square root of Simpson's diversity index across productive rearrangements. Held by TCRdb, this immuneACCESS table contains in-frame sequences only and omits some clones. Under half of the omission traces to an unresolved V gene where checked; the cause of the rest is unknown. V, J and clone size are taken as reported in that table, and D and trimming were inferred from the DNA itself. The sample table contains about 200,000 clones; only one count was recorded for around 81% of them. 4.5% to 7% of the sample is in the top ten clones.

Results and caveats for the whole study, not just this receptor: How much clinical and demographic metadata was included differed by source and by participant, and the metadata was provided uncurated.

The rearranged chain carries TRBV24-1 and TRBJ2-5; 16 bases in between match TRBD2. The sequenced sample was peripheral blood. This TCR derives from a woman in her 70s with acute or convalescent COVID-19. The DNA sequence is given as TGTGCCACCAGTGATTCCGGGACTAGCGGGAGGGGAGTCCAAGAGACCCAGTACTTC. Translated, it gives CATSDSGTSGRGVQETQYF.